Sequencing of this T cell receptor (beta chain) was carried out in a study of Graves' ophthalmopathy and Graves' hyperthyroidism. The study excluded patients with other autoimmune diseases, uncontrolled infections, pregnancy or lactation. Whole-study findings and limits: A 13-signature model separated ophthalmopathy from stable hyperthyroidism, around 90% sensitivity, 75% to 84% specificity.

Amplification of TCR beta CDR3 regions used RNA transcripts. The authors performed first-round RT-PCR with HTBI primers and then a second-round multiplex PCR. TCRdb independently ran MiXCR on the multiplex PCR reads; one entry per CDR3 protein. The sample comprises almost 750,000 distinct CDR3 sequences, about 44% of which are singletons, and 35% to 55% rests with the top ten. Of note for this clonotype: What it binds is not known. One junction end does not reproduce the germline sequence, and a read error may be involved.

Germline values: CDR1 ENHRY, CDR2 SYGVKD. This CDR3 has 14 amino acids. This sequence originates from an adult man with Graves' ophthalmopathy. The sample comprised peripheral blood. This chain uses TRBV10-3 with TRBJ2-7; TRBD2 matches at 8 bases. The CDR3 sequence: CASSFRGLGGEQYF. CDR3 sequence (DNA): TGTGCCAGCAGTTTCCGGGGACTAGGTGGCGAGCAGTACTTC.